This record covers a single T cell receptor (beta chain). The data derive from a study of T cell clonotyping in hematopoietic cell transplantation. Sequencing was performed with immunoSEQ multiplex PCR; in TCRdb, only in-frame clones are kept and a portion is missing. The table has approximately 17,000 clones, around 55% seen once; the top ten hold 12%. The CDR3 sequence is 15 residues long. The germline V gene has CDR1 SGHRS and CDR2 YFSETQ. V lost 0 bases to trimming and J lost 4 bases, with 13 bases between them. The source material was PBMCs, sampled 30 days after allogeneic stem cell transplant. The TCR was taken from a male patient in his fifties or sixties who had an allogeneic stem cell transplant from an unrelated donor, so T cells may come from the graft donor. Some clones in this sample may be carry-over from other donors' samples. The V gene is TRBV5-1, the J gene TRBJ1-2; D unresolved. The CDR3 bases are TGCGCCAGCAGCTTGGATATGGCAGTGTCCTATGGCTACACCTTC. This codes for CASSLDMAVSYGYTF.